Each of the 7 T cell receptor beta chains below was sequenced from the same sample in a study of T cell responses to AZD1222 COVID-19 vaccine. The protocol was immunoSEQ multiplex PCR, while the TCRdb copy is restricted to in-frame clones and leaves out a portion. The sample carries some 150,000 clones, 90% to 95% recorded once. The sequencing used peripheral blood, collected on day 0 of AZD1222 vaccination. The receptors here all came from an adult in good health.

This clone has only one observation. The V call is TRBV4-3, the J call TRBJ1-4; D gene unclear. This CDR3 region has 16 residues. V shed 4 bases and J shed 0 bases, with 12 bases lying between them. Germline V gives CDR1 LGHNA, CDR2 YSLEER. The CDR3 nucleotides are TGCGCCAGCAGCCTGCGCCGCGGGCCAACTAATGAAAAACTGTTTTTT. It codes for CASSLRRGPTNEKLFF.

The gene calls are TRBV28 and TRBJ2-1, with 7 bases aligning to TRBD2. V gave up 5 bases and J gave up 4 bases; unmatched junction bases: 11. CDR3 length: 16 residues. Germline V gene lookup returns CDR1 MDHEN and CDR2 SYDVKM. CDR3 DNA sequence: TGTGCCAGCAGTCCACAACCCGGGACTACTTACAATGAGCAGTTCTTC. Its protein product is CASSPQPGTTYNEQFF.

The chain couples TRBV11-3 to TRBJ1-2; tentatively, D is TRBD1 (5 bases). V was cut by 1 base and J by 2 bases, with 5 bases left in between. The germline CDR1 and CDR2 sequences are SGHNT and YENEEA. The CDR3 covers 13 residues. The CDR3 bases are TGTGCCAGCAGCTTAGCAGGGAACTATGGCTACACCTTC. It yields the protein CASSLAGNYGYTF.

Regarding this clone: One end of the junction varies from germline; a read error may be responsible. This chain connects TRBV3-1 (or the pseudogene TRBV3-2) to TRBJ2-7; D not certain. CDR1 and CDR2 from the germline V gene are LGHDT and YNNKEL (reference sequence). The CDR3 covers 11 residues. The CDR3 nucleotides read TGTGCCAGCAGTCAAGCCTACGAGCAGTACTTC. Protein sequence: CASSQAYEQYF.

This chain uses TRBV6-2 or TRBV6-3 with TRBJ1-5; TRBD1 agrees at 10 bases. V lost 6 bases and J lost 3; bases outside the gene matches: 8. The CDR3 covers 16 residues. Looked up from germline, CDR1 is MNHEY and CDR2 is SVGEGT. In DNA form, the CDR3 reads TGTGCCAGCAGCTCCCGGGACAGGGGCGACAATCAGCCCCAGCATTTT. This translates into CASSSRDRGDNQPQHF.

The chain recombines TRBV19 with TRBJ1-4, with a tentative D call TRBD1 (6 bases). CDR3 size: 14 residues. CDR1 LNHDA and CDR2 SQIVND come from the germline V gene (reference sequence). V lost 6 bases and J lost 5, with 13 bases in between. The CDR3 protein is CASRPRGLNEKLFF. The CDR3 DNA sequence: TGTGCCAGTAGGCCCCGGGGGCTCAATGAAAAACTGTTTTTT. The full variable domain, completed using reference TRBV19 and TRBJ1-4, is DGGITQSPKYLFRKEGQNVTLSCEQNLNHDAMYWYRQDPGQGLRLIYYSQIVNDFQKGDIAEGYSVSREKKESFPLTVTSAQKNPTAFYLCASRPRGLNEKLFFGSGTQLSVL.

The rearrangement links TRBV5-6 to TRBJ1-2, with D unresolved. Looked up from germline, CDR1 is SGHDT and CDR2 is YYEEEE. V shed 0 bases and J shed 6 bases, with 12 bases lying between them. The CDR3 covers 14 residues. CDR3 nucleotides: TGTGCCAGCAGCTTGGTGGTTCCCTTTCATGGCTACACCTTC. This translates into CASSLVVPFHGYTF.